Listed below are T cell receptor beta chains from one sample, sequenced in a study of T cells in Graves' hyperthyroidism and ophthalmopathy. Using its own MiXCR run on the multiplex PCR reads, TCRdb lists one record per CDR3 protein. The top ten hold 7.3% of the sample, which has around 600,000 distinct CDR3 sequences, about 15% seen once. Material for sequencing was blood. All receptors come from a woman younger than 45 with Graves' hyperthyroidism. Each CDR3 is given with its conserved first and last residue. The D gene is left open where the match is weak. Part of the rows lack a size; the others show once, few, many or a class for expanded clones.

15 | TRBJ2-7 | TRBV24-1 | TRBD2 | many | CATSGATGTSGEQYF | TGTGCCACCAGTGGGGCTACCGGGACTAGCGGCGAGCAGTACTTC
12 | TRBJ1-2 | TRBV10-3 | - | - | CAISDSTYGYTF | TGTGCCATCAGCGACAGTACCTATGGCTACACCTTC
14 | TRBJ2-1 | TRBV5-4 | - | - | CASQAKPMVNEQFF | TGTGCCAGCCAAGCCAAGCCGATGGTAAATGAGCAGTTCTTC
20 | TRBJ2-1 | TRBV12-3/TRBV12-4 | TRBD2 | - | CASSLSGLAGGSWGGNEQFF | TGTGCCAGCAGTCTAAGTGGCCTAGCGGGAGGGTCCTGGGGCGGCAATGAGCAGTTCTTC
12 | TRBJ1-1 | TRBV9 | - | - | CTSSVGTNEAFF | TGTACCAGCAGCGTAGGGACAAATGAAGCTTTCTTT
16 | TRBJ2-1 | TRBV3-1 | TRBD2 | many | CASSQASAGENNEQFF | TGTGCCAGCAGCCAAGCTTCAGCGGGAGAGAACAATGAGCAGTTCTTC
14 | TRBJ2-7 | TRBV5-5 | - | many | CASSFGARSYEQYF | TGTGCCAGCAGCTTCGGGGCAAGGAGCTACGAGCAGTACTTC
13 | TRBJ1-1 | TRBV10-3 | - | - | CAIRGGGLTEAFF | TGTGCCATCAGGGGGGGGGGCCTCACTGAAGCTTTCTTT
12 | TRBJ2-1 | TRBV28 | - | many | CASSLVEGEQFF | TGTGCCAGCAGTTTAGTAGAGGGTGAGCAGTTCTTC
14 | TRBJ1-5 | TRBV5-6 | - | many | CASSLGRYNQPQHF | TGTGCCAGCAGCTTGGGACGGTACAATCAGCCCCAGCATTTT
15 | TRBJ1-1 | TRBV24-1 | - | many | CATTLGEYEDTEAFF | TGTGCCACCACTCTTGGGGAATATGAGGACACTGAAGCTTTCTTT
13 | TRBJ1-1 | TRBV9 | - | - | CASSVVPDGEAFF | TGTGCCAGCAGCGTAGTTCCGGACGGTGAAGCTTTCTTT
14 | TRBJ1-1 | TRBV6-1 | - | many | CASTVRTPNTEAFF | TGTGCCAGCACCGTAAGGACGCCGAACACTGAAGCTTTCTTT
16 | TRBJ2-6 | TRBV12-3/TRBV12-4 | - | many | CASSSTVMGGANVLTF | TGTGCCAGCAGTTCGACAGTGATGGGGGGGGCCAACGTCCTGACTTTC
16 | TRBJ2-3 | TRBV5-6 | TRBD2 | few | CASSLRVREGTDTQYF | TGTGCCAGCAGCTTGAGGGTCAGGGAGGGAACAGATACGCAGTATTTT
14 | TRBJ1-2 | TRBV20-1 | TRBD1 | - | CSAGPGQGTYGYTF | TGCAGTGCAGGCCCTGGACAGGGGACCTATGGCTACACCTTC
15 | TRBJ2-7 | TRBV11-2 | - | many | CASSLVTGAAYEQYF | TGTGCCAGCAGCTTAGTGACGGGAGCGGCCTACGAGCAGTACTTC
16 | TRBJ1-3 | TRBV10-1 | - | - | CASSEYTDPSGNTIYF | TGCGCCAGCAGTGAGTACACGGATCCCTCTGGAAACACCATATATTTT
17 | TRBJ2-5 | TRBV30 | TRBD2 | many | CAWSVKAAGGPQETQYF | TGTGCCTGGAGTGTAAAGGCGGCGGGAGGGCCACAGGAGACCCAGTACTTC
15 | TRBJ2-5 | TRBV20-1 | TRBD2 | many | CSADGLAGIQETQYF | TGCAGTGCTGACGGACTAGCGGGGATCCAAGAGACCCAGTACTTC
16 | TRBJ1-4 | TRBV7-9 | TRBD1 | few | CASSRGQGYSNEKLFF | TGTGCCAGCAGCCGCGGACAGGGTTACAGTAATGAAAAACTGTTTTTT
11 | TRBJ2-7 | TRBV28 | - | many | CATQGPYEQYF | TGTGCCACCCAGGGACCCTACGAGCAGTACTTC
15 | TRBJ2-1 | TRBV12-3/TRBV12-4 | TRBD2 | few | CASSFWREGYNEQFF | TGTGCCAGCAGTTTTTGGCGGGAGGGATACAATGAGCAGTTCTTC
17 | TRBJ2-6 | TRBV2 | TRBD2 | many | CASSEAGLASGANVLTF | TGTGCCAGCAGTGAAGCGGGACTAGCGTCCGGGGCCAACGTCCTGACTTTC
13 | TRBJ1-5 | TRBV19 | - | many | CASRGAWNQPQHF | TGTGCCAGCCGGGGGGCTTGGAATCAGCCCCAGCATTTT
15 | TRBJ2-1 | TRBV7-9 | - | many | CASSLAFGIANEQFF | TGTGCCAGCAGCTTAGCGTTCGGGATAGCAAATGAGCAGTTCTTC
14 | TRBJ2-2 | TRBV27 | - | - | CASTRSGNTGELFF | TGTGCCAGCACCCGGTCAGGCAACACCGGGGAGCTGTTTTTT
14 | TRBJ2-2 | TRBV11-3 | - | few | CASSDFRDTGELFF | TGTGCCAGCAGCGATTTTAGGGACACCGGGGAGCTGTTTTTT
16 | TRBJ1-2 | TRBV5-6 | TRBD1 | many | CASLGGTGGLSYGYTF | TGTGCCAGCTTGGGTGGGACAGGGGGCTTGAGCTATGGCTACACCTTC
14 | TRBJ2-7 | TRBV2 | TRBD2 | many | CASSGLANFYEQYF | TGTGCCAGCAGCGGACTAGCTAACTTCTACGAGCAGTACTTC
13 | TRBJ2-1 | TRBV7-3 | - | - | CASSSGLPNEQFF | TGTGCCAGCAGCTCGGGACTGCCCAATGAGCAGTTCTTC
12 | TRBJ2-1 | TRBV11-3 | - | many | CASSSLATEQFF | TGTGCCAGCAGCTCTCTAGCCACTGAGCAGTTCTTC